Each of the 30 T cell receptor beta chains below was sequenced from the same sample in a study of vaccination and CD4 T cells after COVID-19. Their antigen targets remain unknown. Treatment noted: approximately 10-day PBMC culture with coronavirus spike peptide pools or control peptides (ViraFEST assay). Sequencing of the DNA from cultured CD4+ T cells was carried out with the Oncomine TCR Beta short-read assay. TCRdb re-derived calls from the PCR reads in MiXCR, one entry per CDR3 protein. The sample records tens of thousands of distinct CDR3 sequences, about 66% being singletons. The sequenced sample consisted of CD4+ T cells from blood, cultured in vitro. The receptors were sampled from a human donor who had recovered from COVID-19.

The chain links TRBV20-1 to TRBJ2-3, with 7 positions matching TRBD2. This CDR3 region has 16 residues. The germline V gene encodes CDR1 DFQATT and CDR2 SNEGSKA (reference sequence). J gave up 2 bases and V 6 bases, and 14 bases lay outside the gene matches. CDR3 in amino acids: CSAAGHGLGATDTQYF. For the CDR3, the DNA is TGCAGTGCCGCAGGCCACGGACTAGGAGCCACAGATACGCAGTATTTT.

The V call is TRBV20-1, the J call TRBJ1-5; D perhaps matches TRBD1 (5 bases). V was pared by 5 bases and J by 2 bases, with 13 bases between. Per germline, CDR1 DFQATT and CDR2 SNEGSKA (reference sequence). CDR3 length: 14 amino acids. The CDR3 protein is CSARGGEGNQPQHF. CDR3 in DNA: TGCAGTGCTCGCGGGGGGGAGGGCAATCAGCCCCAGCATTTT.

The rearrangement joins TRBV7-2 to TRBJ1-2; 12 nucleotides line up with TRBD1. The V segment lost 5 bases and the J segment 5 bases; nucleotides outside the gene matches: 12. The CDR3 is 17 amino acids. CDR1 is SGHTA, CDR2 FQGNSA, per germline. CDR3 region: CASSVGTGGVVGYGYTF. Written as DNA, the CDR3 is TGTGCCAGCAGCGTTGGGACAGGGGGCGTAGTTGGATATGGCTACACCTTC.

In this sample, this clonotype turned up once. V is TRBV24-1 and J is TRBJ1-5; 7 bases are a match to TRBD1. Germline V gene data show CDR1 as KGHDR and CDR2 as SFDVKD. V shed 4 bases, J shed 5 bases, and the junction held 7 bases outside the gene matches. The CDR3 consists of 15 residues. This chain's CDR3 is CATSDPTGRYQPQHF. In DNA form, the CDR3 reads TGTGCCACCAGTGACCCGACAGGGCGATATCAGCCCCAGCATTTT.

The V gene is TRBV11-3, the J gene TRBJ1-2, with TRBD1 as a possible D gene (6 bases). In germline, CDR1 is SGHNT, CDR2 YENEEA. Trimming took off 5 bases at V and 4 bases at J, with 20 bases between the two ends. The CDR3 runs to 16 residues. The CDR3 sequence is CASSPAPSDRSYGYTF. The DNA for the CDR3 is TGTGCCAGCAGCCCCGCCCCCTCGGACAGATCCTATGGCTACACCTTC.

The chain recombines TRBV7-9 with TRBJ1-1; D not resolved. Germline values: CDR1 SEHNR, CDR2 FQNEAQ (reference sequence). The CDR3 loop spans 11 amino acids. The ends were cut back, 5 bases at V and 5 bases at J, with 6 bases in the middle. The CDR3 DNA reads TGTGCCAGCAGCCAAGTTACTGAAGCTTTCTTT. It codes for CASSQVTEAFF.

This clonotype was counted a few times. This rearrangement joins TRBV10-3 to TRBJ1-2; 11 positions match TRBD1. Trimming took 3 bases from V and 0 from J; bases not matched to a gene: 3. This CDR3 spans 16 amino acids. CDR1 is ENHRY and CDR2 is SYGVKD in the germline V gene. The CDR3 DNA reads TGTGCCATCAGTGACCCGGGACAGGGGGCTAACTATGGCTACACCTTC. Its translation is CAISDPGQGANYGYTF.

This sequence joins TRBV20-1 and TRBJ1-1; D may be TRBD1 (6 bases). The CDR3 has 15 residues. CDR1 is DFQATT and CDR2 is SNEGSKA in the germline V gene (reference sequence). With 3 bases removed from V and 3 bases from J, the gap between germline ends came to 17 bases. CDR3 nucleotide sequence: TGCAGTGCTAGTGGCAGGGGAGGGGCACACACTGAAGCTTTCTTT. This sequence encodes CSASGRGGAHTEAFF.

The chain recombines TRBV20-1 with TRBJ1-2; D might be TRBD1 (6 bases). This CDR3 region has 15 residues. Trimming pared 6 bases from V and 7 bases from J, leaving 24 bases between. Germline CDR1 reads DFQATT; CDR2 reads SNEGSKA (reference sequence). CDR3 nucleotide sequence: TGCAGTGCGGCAGAAGTGGGGGGCACGAGTAGTGGCTACACCTTC. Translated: CSAAEVGGTSSGYTF.

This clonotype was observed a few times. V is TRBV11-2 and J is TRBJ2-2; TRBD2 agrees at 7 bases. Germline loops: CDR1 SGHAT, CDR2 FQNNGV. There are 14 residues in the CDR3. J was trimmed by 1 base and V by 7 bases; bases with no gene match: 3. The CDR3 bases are TGTGCCAGCACCCGGGGGGTGAACACCGGGGAGCTGTTTTTT. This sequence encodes CASTRGVNTGELFF.

CDR3 DNA sequence: TGTGCCAGTACCCCCTTCAGCAATCAGCCCCAGCATTTT. Translation: CASTPFSNQPQHF. This rearrangement joins TRBV19 to TRBJ1-5; no clear D gene. This CDR3 spans 13 amino acids. Trimming cost V 7 bases and J 1 base, with 8 bases left between them. CDR1 LNHDA and CDR2 SQIVND come from the germline V gene (reference sequence).

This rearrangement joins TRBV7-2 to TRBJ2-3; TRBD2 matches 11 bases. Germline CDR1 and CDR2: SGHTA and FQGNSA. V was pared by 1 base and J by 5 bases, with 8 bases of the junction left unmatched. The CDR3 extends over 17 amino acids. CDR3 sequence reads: CASSLGGVAGGLDTQYF. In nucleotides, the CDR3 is TGTGCCAGCAGCTTAGGGGGGGTAGCGGGAGGGTTAGATACGCAGTATTTT.

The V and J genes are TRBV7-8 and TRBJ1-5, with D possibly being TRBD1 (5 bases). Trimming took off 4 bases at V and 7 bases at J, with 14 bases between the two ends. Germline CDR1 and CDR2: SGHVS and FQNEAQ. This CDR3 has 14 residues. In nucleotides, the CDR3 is TGTGCCAGCAGCTCCAGGGACGGTTCACAGCCCCAGCATTTT. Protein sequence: CASSSRDGSQPQHF.

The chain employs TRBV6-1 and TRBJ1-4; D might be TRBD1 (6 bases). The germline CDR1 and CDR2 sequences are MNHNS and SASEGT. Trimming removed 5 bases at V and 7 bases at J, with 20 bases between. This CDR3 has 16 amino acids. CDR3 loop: CASSPTSTGKGEKLFF. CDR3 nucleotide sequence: TGTGCCAGCAGTCCGACCTCAACAGGGAAGGGTGAAAAACTGTTTTTT.

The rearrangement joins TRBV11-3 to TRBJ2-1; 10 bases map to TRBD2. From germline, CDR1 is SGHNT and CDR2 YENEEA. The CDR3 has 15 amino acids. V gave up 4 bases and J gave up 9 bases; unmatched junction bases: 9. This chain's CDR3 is CASSYRKVAGGEQFF. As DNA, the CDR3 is TGTGCCAGCAGCTACCGTAAGGTAGCGGGGGGTGAGCAGTTCTTC.

The CDR3 loop is CASSSRTSGSGGTQYF. Here the CDR3 DNA reads TGTGCCAGCAGTTCCCGGACTAGCGGGAGTGGAGGTACGCAGTATTTT. This chain connects TRBV6-2 or TRBV6-3 to TRBJ2-3, with 13 nucleotides matching TRBD2. CDR1 is MNHEY, CDR2 SVGEGT, per germline. There are 16 residues in the CDR3. V gave up 4 bases and J gave up 8 bases; unmatched junction bases: 9.

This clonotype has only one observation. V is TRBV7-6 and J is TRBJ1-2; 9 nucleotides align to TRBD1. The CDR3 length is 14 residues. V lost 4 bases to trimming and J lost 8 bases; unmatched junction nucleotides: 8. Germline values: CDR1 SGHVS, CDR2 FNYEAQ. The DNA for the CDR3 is TGTGCCAGCAGCTCCGGGACAGGGAGAGGAGGCTACACCTTC. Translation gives CASSSGTGRGGYTF.

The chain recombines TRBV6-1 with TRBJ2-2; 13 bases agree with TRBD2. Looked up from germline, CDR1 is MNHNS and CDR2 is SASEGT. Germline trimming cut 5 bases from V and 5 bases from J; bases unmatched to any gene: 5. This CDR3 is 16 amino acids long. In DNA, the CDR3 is TGTGCCAGCAGTAGGGGACTAGCGGGAATAACCGGGGAGCTGTTTTTT. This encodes CASSRGLAGITGELFF.

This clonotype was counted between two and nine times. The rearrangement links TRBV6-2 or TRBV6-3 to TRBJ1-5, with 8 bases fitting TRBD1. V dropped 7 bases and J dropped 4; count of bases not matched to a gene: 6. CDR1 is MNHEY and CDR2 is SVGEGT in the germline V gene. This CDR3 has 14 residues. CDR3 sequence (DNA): TGTGCCAGCAAGAAACAGGGGGAGAATCAGCCCCAGCATTTT. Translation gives CASKKQGENQPQHF.

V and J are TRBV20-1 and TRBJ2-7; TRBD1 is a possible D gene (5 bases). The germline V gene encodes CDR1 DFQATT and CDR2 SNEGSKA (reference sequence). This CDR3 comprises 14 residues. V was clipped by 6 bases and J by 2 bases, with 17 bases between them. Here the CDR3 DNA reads TGCAGTGCGGTCCTAATAGACAGAGCCTACGAGCAGTACTTC. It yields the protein CSAVLIDRAYEQYF.

In nucleotides, the CDR3 is TGTGCCAGCAGCCCCCTAGTTTATAATTCACCCCTCCACTTT. Protein: CASSPLVYNSPLHF. This chain uses TRBV6-1 with TRBJ1-6, with D hard to call. This CDR3 is built from 14 residues. Trimming removed 6 bases from V and 4 bases from J, with 10 bases in between. The germline gives CDR1 MNHNS, CDR2 SASEGT.

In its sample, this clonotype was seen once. This CDR3 is CASSSGTGEQFF. The CDR3 DNA reads TGTGCCAGCAGCTCCGGGACAGGGGAGCAGTTCTTC. The chain employs TRBV7-3 and TRBJ2-1, with 9 nucleotides matching TRBD1. The germline V gene encodes CDR1 SGHTA and CDR2 FQGTGA. This CDR3 is built from 12 residues. J was trimmed by 10 bases and V by 4 bases; bases with no gene match: 2.

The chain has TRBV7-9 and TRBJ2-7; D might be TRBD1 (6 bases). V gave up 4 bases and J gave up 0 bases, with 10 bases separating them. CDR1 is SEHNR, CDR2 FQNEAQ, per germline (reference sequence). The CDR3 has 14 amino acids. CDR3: CASSYLGGSYEQYF. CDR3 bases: TGTGCCAGCAGCTATTTAGGGGGCTCCTACGAGCAGTACTTC.

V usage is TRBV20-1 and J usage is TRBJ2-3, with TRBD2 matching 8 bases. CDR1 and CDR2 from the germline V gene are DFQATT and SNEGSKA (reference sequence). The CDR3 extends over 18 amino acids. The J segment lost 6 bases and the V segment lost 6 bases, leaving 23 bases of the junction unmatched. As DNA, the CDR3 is TGCAGTGCCTCCCTAGGGGTAGCGGGGAGTAACATGCCGGATACGCAGTATTTT. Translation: CSASLGVAGSNMPDTQYF.

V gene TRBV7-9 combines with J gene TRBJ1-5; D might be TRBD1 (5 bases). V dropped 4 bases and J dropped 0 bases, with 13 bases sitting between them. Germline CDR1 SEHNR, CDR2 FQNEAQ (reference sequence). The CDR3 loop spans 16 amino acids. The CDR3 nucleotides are TGTGCCAGCAGCTCCCCCGCTGGGGGTAGCAATCAGCCCCAGCATTTT. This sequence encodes CASSSPAGGSNQPQHF.

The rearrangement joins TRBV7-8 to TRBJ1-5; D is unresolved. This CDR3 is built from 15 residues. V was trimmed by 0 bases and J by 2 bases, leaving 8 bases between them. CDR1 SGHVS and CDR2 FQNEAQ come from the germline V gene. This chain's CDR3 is CASSLAVGGNQPQHF. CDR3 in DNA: TGTGCCAGCAGCTTAGCGGTTGGGGGCAATCAGCCCCAGCATTTT.

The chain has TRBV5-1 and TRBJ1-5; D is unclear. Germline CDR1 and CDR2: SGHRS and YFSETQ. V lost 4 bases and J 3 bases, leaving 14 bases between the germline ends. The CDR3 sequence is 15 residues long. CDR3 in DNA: TGCGCCAGCAGCCGGGATGGGGTTAACAATCAGCCCCAGCATTTT. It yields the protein CASSRDGVNNQPQHF.

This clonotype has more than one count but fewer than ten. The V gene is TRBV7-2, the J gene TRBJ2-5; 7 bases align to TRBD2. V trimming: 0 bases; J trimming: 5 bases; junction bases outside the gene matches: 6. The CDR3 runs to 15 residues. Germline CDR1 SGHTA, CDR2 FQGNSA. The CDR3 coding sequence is TGTGCCAGCAGCTTAGCAGCGGGGTCAAGCGAGACCCAGTACTTC. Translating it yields CASSLAAGSSETQYF.

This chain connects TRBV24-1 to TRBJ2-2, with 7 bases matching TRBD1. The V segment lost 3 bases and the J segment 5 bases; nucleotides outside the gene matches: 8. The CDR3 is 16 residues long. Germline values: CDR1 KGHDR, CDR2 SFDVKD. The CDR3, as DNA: TGTGCCACCAGTGATACCAGACAGGGAATGACCGGGGAGCTGTTTTTT. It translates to CATSDTRQGMTGELFF.

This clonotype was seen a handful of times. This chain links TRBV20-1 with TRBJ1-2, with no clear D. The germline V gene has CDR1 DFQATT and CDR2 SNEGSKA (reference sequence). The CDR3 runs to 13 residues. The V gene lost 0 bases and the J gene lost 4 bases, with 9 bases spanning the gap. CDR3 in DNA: TGCAGTGCTAGAGATCGAGTCAGCTATGGCTACACCTTC. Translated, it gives CSARDRVSYGYTF.